This TCR beta chain is from a study of cytomegalovirus exposure and HLA in healthy donors. The PCR used 60 Vbeta and 13 Jbeta primers. The method was immunoSEQ multiplex PCR; TCRdb's version includes in-frame clones alone and lacks a portion of them. The top ten clones hold about 3% of a sample with hundreds of thousands of clones, about 70% of them seen once. Nominal health characterized the donors when sampled, though unrecorded immune exposures were likely. The TCR was taken from a man aged 40-55 years in good health and CMV-seropositive. Sequenced: PBMCs.

The CDR3 here is CASSLGFRVTGDGYTF. As DNA, the CDR3 is TGTGCCAGCAGCTTAGGCTTTAGGGTGACAGGGGATGGCTACACCTTC. The chain employs TRBV7-2 and TRBJ1-2, with 8 bases matching TRBD1. This CDR3 contains 16 residues. Germline-derived CDR1 and CDR2 are SGHTA and FQGNSA. V trimming: 1 base; J trimming: 6 bases; junction bases outside the gene matches: 10.